The rows below give T cell receptor beta chains drawn from one sample of a study of cytomegalovirus exposure and HLA in healthy donors. Profiling relied on immunoSEQ multiplex PCR, and the TCRdb table lists in-frame clones only, not all of them. The sample lists around 130,000 clones; around 85% were seen once. What was sequenced was PBMCs. The receptors were sampled from a woman aged 25-40 years in good health and CMV-seropositive. The CDR3 runs from the conserved cysteine through the conserved F or W. A D gene is named only where the DNA matches it firmly. Expanded clones get a size class; other rows say once, few or many, or leave the size out.

CDR3,DNA,D,size,V,J
CASIRTGRLDQPQHF,TGTGCCAGCATAAGGACAGGTCGCCTTGACCAGCCCCAGCATTTT,TRBD1,NA,TRBV28,TRBJ1-5
CASSPSSGGHPGEQYF,TGCGCCAGCAGCCCCTCCTCGGGGGGTCACCCAGGGGAGCAGTACTTC,TRBD2,NA,TRBV4-1,TRBJ2-7
CSVDGGGGGYGYTF,TGCAGCGTTGATGGCGGGGGAGGGGGCTATGGCTACACCTTC,NA,NA,TRBV29-1,TRBJ1-2
CASSPGGPTYEQYF,TGTGCCAGCAGTCCAGGGGGACCGACCTACGAGCAGTACTTC,TRBD1,NA,TRBV28,TRBJ2-7
CASSEGGGRETQYF,TGTGCCAGCAGTGAAGGGGGGGGGCGGGAGACCCAGTACTTC,NA,NA,TRBV2,TRBJ2-5
CASSFEGSGANVLTF,TGCGCCAGCAGCTTTGAAGGGAGTGGGGCCAACGTCCTGACTTTC,NA,NA,TRBV5-1,TRBJ2-6
CASSLGTGETDTQYF,TGTGCCAGCAGCTTAGGGACAGGGGAGACAGATACGCAGTATTTT,TRBD1,NA,TRBV11-3,TRBJ2-3
CASTLGTGLNTEAFF,TGTGCCAGCACCTTGGGGACAGGGTTGAACACTGAAGCTTTCTTT,TRBD1,NA,TRBV27,TRBJ1-1
CAWSVIRLRVHEQYF,TGTGCCTGGAGTGTCATTCGCCTCAGGGTGCACGAGCAGTACTTC,NA,NA,TRBV30,TRBJ2-7
CASTRAQDMVAQYF,TGTGCCAGCACTCGGGCTCAGGACATGGTGGCCCAGTACTTC,NA,NA,TRBV7-9,TRBJ2-5
CASSLVRGNQPQHF,TGTGCCAGCAGCTTAGTTCGGGGCAATCAGCCCCAGCATTTT,NA,NA,TRBV7-8,TRBJ1-5
CASSISQPGQNTEAFF,TGTGCCAGTAGTATATCACAGCCGGGACAGAACACTGAAGCTTTCTTT,NA,NA,TRBV19,TRBJ1-1
CASSGGTGLLQNTEAFF,TGCGCCAGCAGCGGGGGGACAGGGCTCCTCCAGAACACTGAAGCTTTCTTT,TRBD1,NA,TRBV5-1,TRBJ1-1
CASSFRHGTGGLNEQFF,TGTGCCAGCAGTTTTAGGCACGGGACAGGGGGGCTAAATGAGCAGTTCTTC,TRBD1,NA,TRBV11-3,TRBJ2-1
CASKDTAPLPQHF,TGTGCCAGTAAAGACACGGCTCCATTGCCCCAGCATTTT,NA,few,TRBV19,TRBJ1-5
CASSSETTGATYGYTF,TGTGCCAGCAGTTCGGAAACGACAGGGGCCACCTATGGCTACACCTTC,TRBD1,few,TRBV5-4,TRBJ1-2
CASSMGVSGSVYEQYF,TGTGCCAGTAGTATGGGGGTCAGCGGGAGTGTTTACGAGCAGTACTTC,TRBD2,NA,TRBV19,TRBJ2-7
CARVGQGRRAGNTIYF,TGTGCCAGGGTGGGACAGGGCAGGAGGGCTGGAAACACCATATATTTT,NA,NA,TRBV21-1,TRBJ1-3
CASSTRTVSGANVLTF,TGTGCCAGTAGTACCAGGACAGTCTCTGGGGCCAACGTCCTGACTTTC,NA,once,TRBV19,TRBJ2-6
CASSLEGQGNTIYF,TGCGCCAGCAGCTTGGAGGGACAGGGAAACACCATATATTTT,TRBD1,few,TRBV5-1,TRBJ1-3
CASSSTSTGRLWGYTF,TGTGCCAGCAGTTCTACCTCGACAGGGAGGTTATGGGGCTACACCTTC,TRBD1,NA,TRBV28,TRBJ1-2
CASSSYKGSSYEQYF,TGTGCCAGCAGCTCCTACAAGGGGTCCTCCTACGAGCAGTACTTC,NA,NA,TRBV6-5,TRBJ2-7